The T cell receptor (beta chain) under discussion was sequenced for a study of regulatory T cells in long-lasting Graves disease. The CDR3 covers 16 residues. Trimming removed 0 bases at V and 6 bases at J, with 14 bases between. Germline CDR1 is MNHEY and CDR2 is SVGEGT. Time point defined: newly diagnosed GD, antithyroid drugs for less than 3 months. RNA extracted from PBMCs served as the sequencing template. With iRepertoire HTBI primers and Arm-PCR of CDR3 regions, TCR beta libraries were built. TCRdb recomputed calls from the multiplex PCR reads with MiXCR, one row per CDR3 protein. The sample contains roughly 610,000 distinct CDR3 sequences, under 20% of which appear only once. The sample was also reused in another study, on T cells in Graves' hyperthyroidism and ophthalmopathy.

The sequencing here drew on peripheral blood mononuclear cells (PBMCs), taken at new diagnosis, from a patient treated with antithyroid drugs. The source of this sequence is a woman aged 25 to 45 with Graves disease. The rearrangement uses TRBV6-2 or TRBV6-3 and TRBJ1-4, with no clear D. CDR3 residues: CASSYSTGLKDEKLFF. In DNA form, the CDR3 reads TGTGCCAGCAGTTACTCGACCGGCCTAAAAGATGAAAAACTGTTTTTT.